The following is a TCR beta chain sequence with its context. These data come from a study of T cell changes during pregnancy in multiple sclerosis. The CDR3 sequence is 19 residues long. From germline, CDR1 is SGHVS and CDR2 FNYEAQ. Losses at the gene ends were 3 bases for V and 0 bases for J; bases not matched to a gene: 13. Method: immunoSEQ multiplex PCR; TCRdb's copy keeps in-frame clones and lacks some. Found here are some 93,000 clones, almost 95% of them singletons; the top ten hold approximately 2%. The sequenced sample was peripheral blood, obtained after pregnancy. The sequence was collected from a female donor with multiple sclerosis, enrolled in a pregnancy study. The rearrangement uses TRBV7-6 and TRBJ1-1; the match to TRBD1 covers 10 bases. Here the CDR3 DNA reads TGTGCCAGCAGCTTGGAACTCGGACAGGGGGTACGATTGAACACTGAAGCTTTCTTT. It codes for CASSLELGQGVRLNTEAFF.